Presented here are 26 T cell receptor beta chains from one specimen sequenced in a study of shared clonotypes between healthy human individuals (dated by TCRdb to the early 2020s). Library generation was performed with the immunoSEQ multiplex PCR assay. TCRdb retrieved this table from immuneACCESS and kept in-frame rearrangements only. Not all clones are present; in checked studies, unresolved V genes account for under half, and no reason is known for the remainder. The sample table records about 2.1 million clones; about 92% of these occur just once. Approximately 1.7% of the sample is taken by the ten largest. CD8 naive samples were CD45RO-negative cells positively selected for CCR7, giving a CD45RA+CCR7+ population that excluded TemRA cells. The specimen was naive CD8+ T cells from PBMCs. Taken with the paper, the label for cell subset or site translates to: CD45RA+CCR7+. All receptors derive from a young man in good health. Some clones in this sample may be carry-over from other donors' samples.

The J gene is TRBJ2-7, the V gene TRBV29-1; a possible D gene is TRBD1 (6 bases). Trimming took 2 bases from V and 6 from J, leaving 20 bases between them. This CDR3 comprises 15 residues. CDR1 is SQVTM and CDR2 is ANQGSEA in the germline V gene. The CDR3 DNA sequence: TGCAGCGTTGAATCACAGGGTGGATTTTCTCGCGAGCAGTACTTC. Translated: CSVESQGGFSREQYF.

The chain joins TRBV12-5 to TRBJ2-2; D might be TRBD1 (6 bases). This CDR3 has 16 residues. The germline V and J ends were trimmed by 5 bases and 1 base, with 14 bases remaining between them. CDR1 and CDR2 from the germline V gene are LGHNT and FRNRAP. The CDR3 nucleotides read TGTGCTAGTGGTCCACAGGGAGTTGTGAACACCGGGGAGCTGTTTTTT. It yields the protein CASGPQGVVNTGELFF.

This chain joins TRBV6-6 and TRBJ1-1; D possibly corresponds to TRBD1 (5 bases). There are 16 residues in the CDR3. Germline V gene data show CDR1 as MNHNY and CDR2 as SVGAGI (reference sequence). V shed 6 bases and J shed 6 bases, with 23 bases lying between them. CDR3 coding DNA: TGTGCCAGCAGCTACCCAGGCGAAGGAATGGGGCCTGAAGCTTTCTTT. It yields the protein CASSYPGEGMGPEAFF.

The CDR3 DNA reads as TGTGCCAGCAGTCTCTCAGGTACTAGCGGGAGAGGTGGTGAGCAGTTCTTC. Translated: CASSLSGTSGRGGEQFF. This chain uses TRBV28 with TRBJ2-1; 11 bases fit TRBD2. Looked up from germline, CDR1 is MDHEN and CDR2 is SYDVKM. After removal of 5 bases from V and 9 bases from J, the junction contained 15 bases not matched to a gene. CDR3 length equals 17 residues.

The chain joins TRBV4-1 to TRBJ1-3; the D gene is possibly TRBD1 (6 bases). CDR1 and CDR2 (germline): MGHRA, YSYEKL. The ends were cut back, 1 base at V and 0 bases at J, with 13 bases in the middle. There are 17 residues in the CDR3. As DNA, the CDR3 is TGCGCCAGCAGCCAAGTGGGGGGCGCCACCTCTGGAAACACCATATATTTT. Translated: CASSQVGGATSGNTIYF.

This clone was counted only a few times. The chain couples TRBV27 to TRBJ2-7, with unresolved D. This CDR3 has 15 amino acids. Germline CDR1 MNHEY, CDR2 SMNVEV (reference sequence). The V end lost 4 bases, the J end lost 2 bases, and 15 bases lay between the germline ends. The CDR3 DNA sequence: TGTGCCAGCAGTTCCTTTGACAACGCTGCCTACGAGCAGTACTTC. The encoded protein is CASSSFDNAAYEQYF.

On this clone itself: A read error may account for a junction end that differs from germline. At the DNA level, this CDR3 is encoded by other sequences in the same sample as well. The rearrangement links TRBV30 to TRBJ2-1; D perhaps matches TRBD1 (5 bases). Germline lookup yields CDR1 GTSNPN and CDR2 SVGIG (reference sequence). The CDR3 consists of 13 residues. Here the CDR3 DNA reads TGTGCCTCCAGACACAGGAACTACAATGAACAGTTCTTC. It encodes CASRHRNYNEQFF.

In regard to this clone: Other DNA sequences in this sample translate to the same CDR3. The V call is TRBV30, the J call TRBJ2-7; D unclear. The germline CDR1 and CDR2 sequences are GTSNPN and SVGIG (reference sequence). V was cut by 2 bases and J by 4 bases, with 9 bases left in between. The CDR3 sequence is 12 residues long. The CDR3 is CAWSWGSYEQYF. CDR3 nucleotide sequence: TGTGCCTGGAGTTGGGGATCTTACGAGCAGTACTTC.

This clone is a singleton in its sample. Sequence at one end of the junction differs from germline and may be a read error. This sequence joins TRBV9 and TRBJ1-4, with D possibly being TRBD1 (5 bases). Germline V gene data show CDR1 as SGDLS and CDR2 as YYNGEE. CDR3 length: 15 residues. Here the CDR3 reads CARSGGWGGNEKLFF. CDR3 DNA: TGTGCCCGCAGCGGCGGTTGGGGGGGTAATGAAAAACTGTTTTTT.

The CDR3 loop reads CASSSPGGGALGYTF. In DNA, the CDR3 is TGTGCCAGCAGTTCCCCAGGAGGGGGGGCGCTTGGCTACACCTTC. The chain carries TRBV2 and TRBJ1-2; maybe TRBD1 (6 bases). The CDR3 has 15 amino acids. The germline V and J ends were trimmed by 5 bases and 7 bases, with 20 bases remaining between them. The germline gives CDR1 SNHLY, CDR2 FYNNEI.

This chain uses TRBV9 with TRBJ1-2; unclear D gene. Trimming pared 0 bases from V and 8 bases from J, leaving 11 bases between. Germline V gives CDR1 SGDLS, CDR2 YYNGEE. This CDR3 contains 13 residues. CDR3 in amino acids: CASSVVEPGGYTF. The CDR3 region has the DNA TGTGCCAGCAGCGTAGTGGAGCCGGGGGGCTACACCTTC.

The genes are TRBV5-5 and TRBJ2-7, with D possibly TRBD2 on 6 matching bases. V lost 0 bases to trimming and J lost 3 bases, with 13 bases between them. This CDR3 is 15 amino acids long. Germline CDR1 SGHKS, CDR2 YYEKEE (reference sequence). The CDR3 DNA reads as TGTGCCAGCAGCTTGGGTCGGGAGAGTAACTACGAGCAGTACTTC. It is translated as CASSLGRESNYEQYF.

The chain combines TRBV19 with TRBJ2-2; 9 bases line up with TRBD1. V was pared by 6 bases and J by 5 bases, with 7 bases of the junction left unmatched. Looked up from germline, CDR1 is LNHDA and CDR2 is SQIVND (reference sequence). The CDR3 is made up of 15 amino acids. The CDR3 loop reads CASRAGTGTTGELFF. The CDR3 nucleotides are TGTGCCAGTAGGGCCGGGACAGGGACTACCGGGGAGCTGTTTTTT.

The CDR3 is CATSGSRDSYEKLFF. CDR3 DNA sequence: TGTGCCACCAGCGGCTCCCGGGACAGTTATGAAAAACTGTTTTTT. The rearrangement uses TRBV15 and TRBJ1-4; 7 nucleotides match TRBD1. CDR3 length equals 15 residues. CDR1 is LNHNV, CDR2 YYDKDF, per germline (reference sequence). The V segment lost 5 bases and the J segment 6 bases; nucleotides outside the gene matches: 9.

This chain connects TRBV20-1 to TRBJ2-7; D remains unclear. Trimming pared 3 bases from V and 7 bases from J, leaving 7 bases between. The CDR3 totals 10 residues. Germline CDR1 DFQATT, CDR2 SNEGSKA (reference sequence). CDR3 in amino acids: CSASMWEQYF. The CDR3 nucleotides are TGCAGTGCTAGTATGTGGGAGCAGTACTTC.

The CDR3 protein is CASSLRGQANQPQHF. CDR3 DNA: TGCGCCAGCAGCTTGAGAGGACAGGCTAATCAGCCCCAGCATTTT. The chain links TRBV5-1 to TRBJ1-5, with TRBD1 identical over 7 bases. Germline V gene data show CDR1 as SGHRS and CDR2 as YFSETQ. J gave up 4 bases and V 1 base, and 5 bases lay outside the gene matches. The CDR3 runs 15 residues.

CDR3 residues: CASSGGLAGGMTDTQYF. CDR3 nucleotide sequence: TGCGCCAGCAGCGGGGGACTAGCGGGAGGTATGACAGATACGCAGTATTTT. The rearrangement joins TRBV5-1 to TRBJ2-3, with 15 positions matching TRBD2. The CDR3 loop spans 17 amino acids. V lost 4 bases and J lost 3; bases outside the gene matches: 6. Germline loops: CDR1 SGHRS, CDR2 YFSETQ.

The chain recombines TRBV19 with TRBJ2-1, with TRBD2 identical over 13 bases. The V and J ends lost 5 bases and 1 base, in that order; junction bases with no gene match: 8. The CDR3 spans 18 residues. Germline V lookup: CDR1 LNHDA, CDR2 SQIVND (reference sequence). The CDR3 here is CASSDGTSGVPSYNEQFF. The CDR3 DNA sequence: TGTGCCAGTAGTGACGGGACTAGCGGGGTCCCATCCTACAATGAGCAGTTCTTC.

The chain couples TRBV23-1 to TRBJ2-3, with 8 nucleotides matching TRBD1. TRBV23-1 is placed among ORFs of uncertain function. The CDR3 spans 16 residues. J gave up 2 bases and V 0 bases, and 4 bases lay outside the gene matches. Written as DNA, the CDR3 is TGCGCCAGCAGTCAATCGTGGGGACAGGCCACAGATACGCAGTATTTT. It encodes CASSQSWGQATDTQYF.

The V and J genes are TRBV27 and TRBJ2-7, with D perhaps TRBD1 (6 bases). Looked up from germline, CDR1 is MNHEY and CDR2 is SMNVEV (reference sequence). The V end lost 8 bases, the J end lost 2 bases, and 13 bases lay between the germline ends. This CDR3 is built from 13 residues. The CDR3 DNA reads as TGTGCCAGCTGGGGGCTACCAACCTACGAGCAGTACTTC. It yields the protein CASWGLPTYEQYF.

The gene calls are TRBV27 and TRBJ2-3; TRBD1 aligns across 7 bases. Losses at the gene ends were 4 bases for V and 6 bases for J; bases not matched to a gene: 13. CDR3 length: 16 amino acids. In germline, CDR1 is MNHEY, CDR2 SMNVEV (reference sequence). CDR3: CASSWAGGTIGDTQYF. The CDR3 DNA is TGTGCCAGCAGTTGGGCAGGGGGTACGATCGGGGATACGCAGTATTTT.

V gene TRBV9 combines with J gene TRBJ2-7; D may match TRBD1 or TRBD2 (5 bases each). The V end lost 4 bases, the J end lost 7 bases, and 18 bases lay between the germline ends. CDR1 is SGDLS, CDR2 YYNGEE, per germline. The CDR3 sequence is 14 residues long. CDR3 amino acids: CASSPWDRPREQYF. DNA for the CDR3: TGTGCCAGCAGCCCATGGGACCGCCCGAGGGAGCAGTACTTC.

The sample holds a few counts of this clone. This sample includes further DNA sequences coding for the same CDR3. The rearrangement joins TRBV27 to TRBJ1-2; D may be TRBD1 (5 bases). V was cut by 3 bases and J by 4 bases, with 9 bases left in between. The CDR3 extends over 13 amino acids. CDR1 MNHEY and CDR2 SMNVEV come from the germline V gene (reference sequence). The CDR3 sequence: CASSFGGTYGYTF. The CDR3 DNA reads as TGTGCCAGCAGTTTTGGGGGGACCTATGGCTACACCTTC.

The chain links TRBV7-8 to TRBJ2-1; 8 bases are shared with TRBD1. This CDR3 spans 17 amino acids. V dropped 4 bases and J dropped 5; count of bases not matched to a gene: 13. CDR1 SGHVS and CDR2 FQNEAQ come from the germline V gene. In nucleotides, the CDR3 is TGTGCCAGCAGCTCGGCACAGGGGGATACGACACACAATGAGCAGTTCTTC. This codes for CASSSAQGDTTHNEQFF.

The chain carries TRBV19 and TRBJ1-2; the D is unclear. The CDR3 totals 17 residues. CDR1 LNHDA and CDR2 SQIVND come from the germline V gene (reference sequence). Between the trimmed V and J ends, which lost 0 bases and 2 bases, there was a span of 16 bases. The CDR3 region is CASSIDLMSGQNYGYTF. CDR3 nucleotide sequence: TGTGCCAGTAGTATAGATCTAATGAGCGGGCAGAACTATGGCTACACCTTC.

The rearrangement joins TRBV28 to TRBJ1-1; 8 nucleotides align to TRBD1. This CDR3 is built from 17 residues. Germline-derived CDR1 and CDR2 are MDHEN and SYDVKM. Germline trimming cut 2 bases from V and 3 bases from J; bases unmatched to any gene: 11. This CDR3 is CASSLPRTGRRYTEAFF. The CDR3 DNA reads TGTGCCAGCAGTTTACCCCGGACAGGGAGGCGTTACACTGAAGCTTTCTTT. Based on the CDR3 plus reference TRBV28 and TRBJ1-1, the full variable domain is DVKVTQSSRYLVKRTGEKVFLECVQDMDHENMFWYRQDPGLGLRLIYFSYDVKMKEKGDIPEGYSVSREKKERFSLILESASTNQTSMYLCASSLPRTGRRYTEAFFGQGTRLTVV.